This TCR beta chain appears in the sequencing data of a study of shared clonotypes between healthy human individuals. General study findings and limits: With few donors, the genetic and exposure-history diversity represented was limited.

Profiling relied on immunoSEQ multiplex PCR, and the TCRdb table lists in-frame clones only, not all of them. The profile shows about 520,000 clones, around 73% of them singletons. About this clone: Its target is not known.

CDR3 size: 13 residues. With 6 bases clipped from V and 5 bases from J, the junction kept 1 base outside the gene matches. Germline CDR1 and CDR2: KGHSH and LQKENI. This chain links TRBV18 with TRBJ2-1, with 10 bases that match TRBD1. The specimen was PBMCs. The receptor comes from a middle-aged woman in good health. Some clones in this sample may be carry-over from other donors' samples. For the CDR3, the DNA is TGTGCCAGCTCCGGGACAGGGGACAATGAGCAGTTCTTC. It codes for CASSGTGDNEQFF.